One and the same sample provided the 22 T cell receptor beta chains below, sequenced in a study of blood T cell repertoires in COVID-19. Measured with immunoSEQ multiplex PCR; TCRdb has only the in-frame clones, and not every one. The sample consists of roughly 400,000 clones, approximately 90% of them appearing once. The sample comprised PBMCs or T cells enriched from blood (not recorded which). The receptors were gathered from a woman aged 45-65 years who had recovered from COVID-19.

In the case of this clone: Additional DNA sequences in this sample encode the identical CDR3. As DNA, the CDR3 is TGTGCCAGCAGCTTAGGCAGGGGCCGGAACACTGAAGCTTTCTTT. Protein: CASSLGRGRNTEAFF. The chain is built from TRBV7-8 and TRBJ1-1; D might be TRBD1 (6 bases). V lost 1 base and J lost 1, with 10 bases in between. The CDR3 loop spans 15 amino acids. From germline, CDR1 is SGHVS and CDR2 FQNEAQ.

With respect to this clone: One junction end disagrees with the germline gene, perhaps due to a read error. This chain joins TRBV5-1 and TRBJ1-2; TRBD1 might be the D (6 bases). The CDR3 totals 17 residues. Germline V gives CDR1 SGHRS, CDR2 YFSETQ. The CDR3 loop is CAGSLGAATGANYGYTF. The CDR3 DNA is TGCGCCGGCAGCTTGGGGGCCGCGACAGGAGCTAACTATGGCTACACCTTC.

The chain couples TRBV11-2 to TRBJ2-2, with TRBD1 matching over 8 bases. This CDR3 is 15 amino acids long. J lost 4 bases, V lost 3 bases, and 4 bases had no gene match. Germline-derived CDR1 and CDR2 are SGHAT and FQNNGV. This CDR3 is CASSFIQGGTGELFF. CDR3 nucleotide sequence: TGTGCCAGCAGCTTTATACAGGGGGGCACCGGGGAGCTGTTTTTT.

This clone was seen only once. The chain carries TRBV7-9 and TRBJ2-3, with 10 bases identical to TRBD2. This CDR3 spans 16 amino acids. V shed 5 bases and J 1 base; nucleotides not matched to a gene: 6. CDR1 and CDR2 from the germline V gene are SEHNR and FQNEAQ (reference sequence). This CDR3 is CASSQPLAGGTDTQYF. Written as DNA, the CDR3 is TGTGCCAGCAGCCAACCCCTAGCGGGGGGCACAGATACGCAGTATTTT. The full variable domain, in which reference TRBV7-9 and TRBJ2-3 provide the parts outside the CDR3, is DTGVSQNPRHKITKRGQNVTFRCDPISEHNRLYWYRQTLGQGPEFLTYFQNEAQLEKSRLLSDRFSAERPKGSFSTLEIQRTEQGDSAMYLCASSQPLAGGTDTQYFGPGTRLTVL.

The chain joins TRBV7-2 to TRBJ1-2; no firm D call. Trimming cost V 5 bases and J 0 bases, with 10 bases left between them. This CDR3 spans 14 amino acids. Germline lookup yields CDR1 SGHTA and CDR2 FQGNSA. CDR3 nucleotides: TGTGCCAGCAGCGCAACACTAGCTAACTATGGCTACACCTTC. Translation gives CASSATLANYGYTF.

CDR3 sequence: CASRALLGDYGYTF. The CDR3 DNA is TGTGCCAGCAGGGCTCTATTAGGGGATTATGGCTACACCTTC. The chain employs TRBV2 and TRBJ1-2, with D possibly TRBD1 on 5 matching bases. Trimming removed 6 bases from V and 5 bases from J, with 16 bases in between. CDR3 length: 14 residues. In germline, CDR1 is SNHLY, CDR2 FYNNEI.

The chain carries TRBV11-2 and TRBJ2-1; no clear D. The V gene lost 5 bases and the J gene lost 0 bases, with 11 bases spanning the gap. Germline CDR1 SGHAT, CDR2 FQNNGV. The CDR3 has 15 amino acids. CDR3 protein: CASSTSRSSYNEQFF. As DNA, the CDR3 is TGTGCCAGCAGCACAAGTAGGAGCTCCTACAATGAGCAGTTCTTC.

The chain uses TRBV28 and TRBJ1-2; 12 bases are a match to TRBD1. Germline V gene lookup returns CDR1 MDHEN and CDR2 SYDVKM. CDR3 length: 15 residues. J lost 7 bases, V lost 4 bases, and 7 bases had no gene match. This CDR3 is CASSSPGQGAVGYTF. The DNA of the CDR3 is TGTGCCAGCAGTTCTCCGGGACAGGGGGCGGTTGGCTACACCTTC.

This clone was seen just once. CDR3 amino acids: CASSSQGTGNTIYF. CDR3 DNA sequence: TGTGCCAGCTCATCCCAGGGGACAGGAAACACCATATATTTT. The chain combines TRBV18 with TRBJ1-3, with a possible D match to TRBD1 (6 bases). Germline loops: CDR1 KGHSH, CDR2 LQKENI. V lost 5 bases and J lost 4, with 12 bases in between. This CDR3 spans 14 amino acids.

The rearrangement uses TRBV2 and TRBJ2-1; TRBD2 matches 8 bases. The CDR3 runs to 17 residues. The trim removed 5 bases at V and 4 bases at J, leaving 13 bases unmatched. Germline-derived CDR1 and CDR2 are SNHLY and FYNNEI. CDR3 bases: TGTGCCAGCAGTAAAAATACACGGGGGGGCCGGTACAATGAGCAGTTCTTC. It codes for CASSKNTRGGRYNEQFF.

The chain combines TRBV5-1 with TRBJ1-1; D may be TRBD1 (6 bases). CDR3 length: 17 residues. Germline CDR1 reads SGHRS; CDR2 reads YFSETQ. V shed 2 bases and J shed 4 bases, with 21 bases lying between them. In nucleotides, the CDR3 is TGCGCCAGCAGCTTAGGGACACGCGCTCTTTCGTCCACTGAAGCTTTCTTT. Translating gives CASSLGTRALSSTEAFF.

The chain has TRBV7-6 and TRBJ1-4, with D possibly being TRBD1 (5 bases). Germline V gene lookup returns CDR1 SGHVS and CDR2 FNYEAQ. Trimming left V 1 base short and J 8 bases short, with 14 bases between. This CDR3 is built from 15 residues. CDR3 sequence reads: CASSLDPGAGEKLFF. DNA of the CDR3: TGTGCCAGCAGCTTAGATCCCGGGGCGGGGGAAAAACTGTTTTTT.

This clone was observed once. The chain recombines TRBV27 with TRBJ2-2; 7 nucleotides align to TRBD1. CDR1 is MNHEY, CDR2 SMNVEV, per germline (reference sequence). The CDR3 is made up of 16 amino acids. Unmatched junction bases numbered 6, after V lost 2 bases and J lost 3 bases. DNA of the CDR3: TGTGCCAGCAGTTTACCCGGACAGGAGGACACCGGGGAGCTGTTTTTT. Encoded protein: CASSLPGQEDTGELFF.

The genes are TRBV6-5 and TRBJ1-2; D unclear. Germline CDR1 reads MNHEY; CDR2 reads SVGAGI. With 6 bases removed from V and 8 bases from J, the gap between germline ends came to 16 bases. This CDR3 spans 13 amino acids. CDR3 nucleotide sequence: TGTGCCAGCAGCGGGTCTAATATGAACGGCTACACCTTC. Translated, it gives CASSGSNMNGYTF.

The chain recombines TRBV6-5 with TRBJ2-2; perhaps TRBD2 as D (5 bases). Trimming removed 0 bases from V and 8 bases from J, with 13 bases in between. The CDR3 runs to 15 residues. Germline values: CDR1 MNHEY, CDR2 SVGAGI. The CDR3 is CASSYSARASGELFF. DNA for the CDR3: TGTGCCAGCAGTTACTCTGCGAGGGCCTCGGGGGAGCTGTTTTTT.

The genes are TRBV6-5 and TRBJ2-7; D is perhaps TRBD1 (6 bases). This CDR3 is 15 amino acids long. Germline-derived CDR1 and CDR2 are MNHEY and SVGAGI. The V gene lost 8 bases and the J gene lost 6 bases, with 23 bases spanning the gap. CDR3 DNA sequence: TGTGCCAGCCGTTCTTCGACAGGCGTAATGGGCGAGCAGTACTTC. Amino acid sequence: CASRSSTGVMGEQYF.

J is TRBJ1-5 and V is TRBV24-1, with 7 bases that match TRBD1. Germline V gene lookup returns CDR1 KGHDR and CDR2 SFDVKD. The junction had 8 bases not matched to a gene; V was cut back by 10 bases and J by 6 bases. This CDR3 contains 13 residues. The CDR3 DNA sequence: TGTGCCACTGGTGGGCCAGGGGGTCAGCCCCAGCATTTT. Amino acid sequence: CATGGPGGQPQHF.

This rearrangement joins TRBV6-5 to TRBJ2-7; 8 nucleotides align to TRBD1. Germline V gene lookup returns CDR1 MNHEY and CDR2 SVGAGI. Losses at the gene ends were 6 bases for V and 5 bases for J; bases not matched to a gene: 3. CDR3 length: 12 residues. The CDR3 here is CASRGQGHEQYF. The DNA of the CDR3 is TGTGCCAGCAGAGGACAGGGACACGAGCAGTACTTC.

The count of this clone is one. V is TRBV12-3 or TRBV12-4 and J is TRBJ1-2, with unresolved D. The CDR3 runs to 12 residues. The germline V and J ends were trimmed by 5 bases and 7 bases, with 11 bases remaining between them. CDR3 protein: CASSPHTGGYTF. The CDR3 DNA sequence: TGTGCCAGCAGTCCTCACACGGGTGGCTACACCTTC.

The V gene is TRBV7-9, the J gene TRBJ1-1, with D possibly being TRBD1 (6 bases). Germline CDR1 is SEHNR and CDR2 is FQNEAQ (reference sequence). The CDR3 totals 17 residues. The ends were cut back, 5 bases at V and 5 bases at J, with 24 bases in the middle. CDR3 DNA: TGTGCCAGCAGCCCGGCCGGGAGGGGGATCTTTTTAACTGAAGCTTTCTTT. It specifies CASSPAGRGIFLTEAFF.

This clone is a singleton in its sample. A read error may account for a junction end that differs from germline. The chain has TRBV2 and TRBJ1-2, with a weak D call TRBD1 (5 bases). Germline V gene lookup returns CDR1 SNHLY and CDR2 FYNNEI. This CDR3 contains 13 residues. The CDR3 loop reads CASSGPGGGVTDF. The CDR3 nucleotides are TGTGCCAGCAGTGGACCGGGGGGAGGAGTGACCGACTTC.

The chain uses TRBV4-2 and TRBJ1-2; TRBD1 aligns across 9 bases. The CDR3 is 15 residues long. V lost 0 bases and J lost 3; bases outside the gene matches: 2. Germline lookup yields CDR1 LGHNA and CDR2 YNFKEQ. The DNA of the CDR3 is TGTGCCAGCAGCCAAGATTGGACAGGGGACTATGGCTACACCTTC. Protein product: CASSQDWTGDYGYTF.